The T cell receptor beta chain described here comes from a study of graft-versus-host responses after intestinal transplantation. Turning to the study itself: Isolated intestinal, liver-intestinal, or multivisceral transplants had been given to the recipients. Regarding the study as a whole: There were GvH clones found in recipient marrow, and some of them appeared first in ileum or blood.

Lymphocytes from graft epithelium and lamina propria were isolated. Assay used: immunoSEQ multiplex PCR; TCRdb lists only in-frame clones, some missing. This table holds roughly 19,000 clones, about 65% found once. With 3 bases removed from V and 8 bases from J, the gap between germline ends came to 9 bases. There are 12 residues in the CDR3. Germline V gives CDR1 SGHRS, CDR2 YFSETQ. This clone was observed a handful of times. What it recognizes is unknown. The chain recombines TRBV5-1 with TRBJ2-1, with unresolved D. This specimen was ileum tissue, taken roughly three weeks after intestinal transplant. This clonotype was obtained from a human patient who received an intestinal transplant, so some T cells may come from the graft donor. CDR3 bases: TGCGCCAGCAGCTACGCTGGCTATGAGCAGTTCTTC. Its translation is CASSYAGYEQFF.